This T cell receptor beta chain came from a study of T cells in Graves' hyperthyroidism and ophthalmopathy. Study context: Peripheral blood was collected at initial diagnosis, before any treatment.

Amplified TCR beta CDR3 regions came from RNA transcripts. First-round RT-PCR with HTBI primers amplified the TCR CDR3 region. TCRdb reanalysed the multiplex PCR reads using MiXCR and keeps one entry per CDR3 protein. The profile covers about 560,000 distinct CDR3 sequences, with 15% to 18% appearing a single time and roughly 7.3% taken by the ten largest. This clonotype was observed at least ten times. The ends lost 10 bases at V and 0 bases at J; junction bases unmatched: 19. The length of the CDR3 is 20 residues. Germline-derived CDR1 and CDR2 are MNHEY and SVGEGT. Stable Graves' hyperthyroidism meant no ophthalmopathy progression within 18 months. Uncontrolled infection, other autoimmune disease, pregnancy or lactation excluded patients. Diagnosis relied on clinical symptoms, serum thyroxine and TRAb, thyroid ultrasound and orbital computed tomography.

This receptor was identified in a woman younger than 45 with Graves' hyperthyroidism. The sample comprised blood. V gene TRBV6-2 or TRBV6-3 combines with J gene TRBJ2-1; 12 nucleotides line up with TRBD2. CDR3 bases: TGTGCCACCACTACGATGACTAGCGGGAGTTCGAGGCGCTCCTACAATGAGCAGTTCTTC. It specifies CATTTMTSGSSRRSYNEQFF.